Sequencing of this T cell receptor beta chain was carried out in a study of blood T cell repertoires in COVID-19. Study-level information: COVID-19 samples collected from the United States, Italy and Spain covered acute and convalescent phases. Sources were T cells, B-cell-depleted T cells, or PBMCs; the material itself was cDNA or gDNA.

Study processing details: Researchers report that nucleated cell counts were estimated from reference gene primer amplification. Libraries were prepared by immunoSEQ multiplex PCR; TCRdb keeps only in-frame clonotypes and omits some of them. V, J and clone size derive from that table, while D and trimming were established from the DNA sequence. Counted here are over 50,000 clones, roughly three quarters occurring once; the ten biggest clones make up about 15%. CDR1 and CDR2 from the germline V gene are SGHVS and FQNEAQ. The CDR3 has 15 residues. The junction had 7 bases not matched to a gene; V was cut back by 5 bases and J by 0 bases.

This sequence joins TRBV7-8 and TRBJ2-7; 7 nucleotides line up with TRBD1. Sequenced: peripheral blood. This clonotype was sampled from a human donor with active or convalescent COVID-19. The donor label of this sample is uncertain. The chain's CDR3 is CASSERDSNSYEQYF. The DNA for the CDR3 is TGTGCCAGCAGCGAGAGGGACAGTAACTCCTACGAGCAGTACTTC.